The TCR beta chain under discussion was sequenced for a study of T cells in Graves' hyperthyroidism and ophthalmopathy. Across the whole study: Any treatment followed the collection of peripheral blood at initial diagnosis. Study-wide results and caveats: With a median lead of about 6.9 months before onset, the model predicted ophthalmopathy. Most expanded thyroid clonotypes above 0.001 recurred in blood.

The diagnostic basis comprised clinical symptoms, serum thyroxine and TRAb, thyroid ultrasound and orbital computed tomography. This clonotype was counted many times. What it recognizes is unknown. From RNA transcripts, TCR beta CDR3 regions were amplified. Initially, a first-round RT-PCR of the TCR CDR3 employed the HTBI primer set. In TCRdb, the multiplex PCR reads were re-called with MiXCR into one record per CDR3 protein. The sample contains roughly 420,000 distinct CDR3 sequences, more than 15% of which appear only once. The CDR3 consists of 15 residues. Trimming cost V 3 bases and J 3 bases, with 15 bases left between them. The germline gives CDR1 LGHDT, CDR2 YNNKEL (reference sequence).

V gene TRBV3-1 combines with J gene TRBJ2-7; D tentatively fits TRBD1 or TRBD2 (5 bases each). This receptor was obtained from a woman under 30 with Graves' hyperthyroidism. The sequencing input was blood. The CDR3 bases are TGTGCCAGCAGCCAGGCTTGGGGCGGGTTCTACGAGCAGTACTTC. It is translated as CASSQAWGGFYEQYF.